The source of this T cell receptor beta chain is a study of CD8 T cells in ankylosing spondylitis (dated by TCRdb to about 2017). Describing the broader study: To find TCR variants linked to disease, the study profiled T cell receptor beta repertoires in ankylosing spondylitis patients and healthy donors. The full study cohort comprised some 27 ankylosing spondylitis patients and 85 to 120 healthy donors. Peripheral blood was sampled, and synovial fluid was also collected from ankylosing spondylitis patients. General findings and caveats noted by the study authors: Blood from ankylosing spondylitis patients appeared to be characterized by a TCR beta motif made up of seven or eight highly homologous amino acid variants. Significant enrichment of the disease-linked clones was reported in matched synovial fluid samples from ankylosing spondylitis patients. The disease-linked clones showed a CD8+ phenotype and occurred at relatively low frequencies in peripheral blood. Some motif variants had previously been reported in the synovial fluid and blood of reactive arthritis patients, which suggests shared mechanisms of disease initiation.

In its sample, this clonotype was seen a few times. Its antigen has not been determined. No base-level quality is on record; no much larger clone is a single base apart. Sequencing was performed on an Illumina HiSeq 2500. Quantitative 5'-RACE with molecular barcodes was used to prepare TCR beta libraries. Under the source paper's analysis protocol: A new computational method based on a probabilistic model of VDJ rearrangement was used to identify disease-linked TCR variants. TCRdb itself trimmed the public reads at Q25 with fastp, ran MiXCR and retained productive beta chains. All rows with the same CDR3 protein become a single entry with the most common DNA and genes. The V and J calls were not made by the authors but by TCRdb's processing. Recorded for this sample are some 92,000 distinct CDR3 sequences; 27% of them occurred a single time. The ten biggest clones cover around 56% of the sample. CDR1 and CDR2, looked up from the germline V gene, are SGHAT and FQNNGV. The CDR3, from cysteine to phenylalanine, totals 15 residues. Only the CDR3 DNA is retained, 45 bases long and in frame from the first base. Relative to germline, V is missing 5 bases and J is missing 10 bases, with 10 bases of the junction outside any gene match.

The sequenced material came from blood, either unsorted or a sorted T cell fraction (not recorded which). The sequence links TRBV11-2 to TRBJ2-1; 11 junctional bases match TRBD2. The receptor was derived from a male donor with ankylosing spondylitis or in good health (not recorded which). The CDR3 region reads CASSQLAGVRVEQFF. The bases read TGTGCCAGCAGCCAACTAGCGGGGGTCCGTGTAGAGCAGTTCTTC.